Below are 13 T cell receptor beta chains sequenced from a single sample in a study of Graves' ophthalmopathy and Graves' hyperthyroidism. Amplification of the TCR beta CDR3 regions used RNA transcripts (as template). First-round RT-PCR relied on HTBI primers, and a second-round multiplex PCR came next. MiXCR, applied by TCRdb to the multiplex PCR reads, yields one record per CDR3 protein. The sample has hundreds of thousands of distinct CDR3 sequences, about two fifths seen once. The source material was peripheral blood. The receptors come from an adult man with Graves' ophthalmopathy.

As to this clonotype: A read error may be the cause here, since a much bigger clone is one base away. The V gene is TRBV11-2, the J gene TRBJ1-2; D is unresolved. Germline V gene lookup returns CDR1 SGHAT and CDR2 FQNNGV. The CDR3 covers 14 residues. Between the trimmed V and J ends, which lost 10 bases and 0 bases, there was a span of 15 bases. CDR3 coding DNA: TGTGCCATCAGACCTGCCGACGCTAACTATGGCTACACCTTC. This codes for CAIRPADANYGYTF.

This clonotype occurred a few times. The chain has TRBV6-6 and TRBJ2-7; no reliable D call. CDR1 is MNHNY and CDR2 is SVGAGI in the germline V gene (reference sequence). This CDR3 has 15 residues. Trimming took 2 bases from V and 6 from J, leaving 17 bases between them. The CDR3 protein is CASSYAGPSSLEQYF. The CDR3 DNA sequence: TGTGCCAGCAGTTACGCCGGGCCATCCTCCCTCGAGCAGTACTTC.

The CDR3: CATSRSSGGPQHF. Here the CDR3 DNA reads TGTGCCACCAGCAGAAGTAGCGGGGGGCCCCAGCATTTT. This chain joins TRBV15 and TRBJ1-5, with D possibly TRBD1 on 5 matching bases. This CDR3 has 13 residues. The germline V gene has CDR1 LNHNV and CDR2 YYDKDF (reference sequence). Trimming shortened V by 2 bases and J by 9 bases, and 11 bases separated the two germline ends. Together with reference TRBV15 and TRBJ1-5, the CDR3 gives the full variable domain: DAMVIQNPRYQVTQFGKPVTLSCSQTLNHNVMYWYQQKSSQAPKLLFHYYDKDFNNEADTPDNFQSRRPNTSFCFLDIRSPGLGDTAMYLCATSRSSGGPQHFGDGTRLSIL.

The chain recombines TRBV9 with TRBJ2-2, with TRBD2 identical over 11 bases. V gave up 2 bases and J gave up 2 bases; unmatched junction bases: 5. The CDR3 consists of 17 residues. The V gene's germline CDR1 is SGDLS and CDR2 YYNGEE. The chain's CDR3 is CASSVPTSGANTGELFF. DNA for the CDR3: TGTGCCAGCAGCGTTCCGACTAGCGGGGCAAACACCGGGGAGCTGTTTTTT.

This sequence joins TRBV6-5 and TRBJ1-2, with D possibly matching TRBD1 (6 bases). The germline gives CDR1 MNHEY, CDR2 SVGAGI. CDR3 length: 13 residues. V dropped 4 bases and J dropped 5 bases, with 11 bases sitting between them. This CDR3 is CASSSDRSYGYTF. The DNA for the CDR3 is TGTGCCAGCAGTTCGGACAGATCATATGGCTACACCTTC.

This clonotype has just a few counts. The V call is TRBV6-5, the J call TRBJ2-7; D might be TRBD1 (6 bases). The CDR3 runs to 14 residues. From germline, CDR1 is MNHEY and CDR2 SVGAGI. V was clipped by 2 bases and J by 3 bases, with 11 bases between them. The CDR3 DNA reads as TGTGCCAGCAGTTACAGAGGGACAAACTACGAGCAGTACTTC. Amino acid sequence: CASSYRGTNYEQYF.

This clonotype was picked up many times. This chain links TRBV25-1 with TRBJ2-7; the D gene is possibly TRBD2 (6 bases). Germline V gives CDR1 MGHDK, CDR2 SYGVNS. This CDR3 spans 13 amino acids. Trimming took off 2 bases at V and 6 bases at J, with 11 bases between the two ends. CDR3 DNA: TGTGCCAGCAGTGAAGGAGGGAGTGCCGAGCAGTACTTC. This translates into CASSEGGSAEQYF.

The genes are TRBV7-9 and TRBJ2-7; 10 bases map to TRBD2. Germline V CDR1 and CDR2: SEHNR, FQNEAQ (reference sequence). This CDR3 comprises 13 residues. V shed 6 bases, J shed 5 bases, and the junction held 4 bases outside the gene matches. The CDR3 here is CASSWTSGNEQYF. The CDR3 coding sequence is TGTGCCAGCAGTTGGACTAGCGGAAACGAGCAGTACTTC.

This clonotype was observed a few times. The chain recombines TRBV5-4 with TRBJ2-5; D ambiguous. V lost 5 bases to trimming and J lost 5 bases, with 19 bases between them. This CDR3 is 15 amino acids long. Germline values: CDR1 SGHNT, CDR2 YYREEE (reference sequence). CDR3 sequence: CASSGDLGSRETQYF. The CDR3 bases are TGTGCCAGCAGTGGGGATCTGGGGTCTCGGGAGACCCAGTACTTC.

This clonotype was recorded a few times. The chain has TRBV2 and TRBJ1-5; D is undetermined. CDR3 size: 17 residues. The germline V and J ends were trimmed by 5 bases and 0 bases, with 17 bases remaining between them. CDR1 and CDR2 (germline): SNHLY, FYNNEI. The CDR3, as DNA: TGTGCCAGCAGTCGACCCCGGGCGGGGTATAGCAATCAGCCCCAGCATTTT. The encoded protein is CASSRPRAGYSNQPQHF.

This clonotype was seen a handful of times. This chain's CDR3 is CASSQGPGGNGELFF. The CDR3, as DNA: TGTGCCAGCAGCCAGGGTCCAGGAGGTAACGGGGAGCTGTTTTTT. This chain joins TRBV4-2 and TRBJ2-2, with D perhaps TRBD2 (5 bases). Trimming pared 3 bases from V and 7 bases from J, leaving 15 bases between. The CDR3 extends over 15 amino acids. Germline values: CDR1 LGHNA, CDR2 YNFKEQ.

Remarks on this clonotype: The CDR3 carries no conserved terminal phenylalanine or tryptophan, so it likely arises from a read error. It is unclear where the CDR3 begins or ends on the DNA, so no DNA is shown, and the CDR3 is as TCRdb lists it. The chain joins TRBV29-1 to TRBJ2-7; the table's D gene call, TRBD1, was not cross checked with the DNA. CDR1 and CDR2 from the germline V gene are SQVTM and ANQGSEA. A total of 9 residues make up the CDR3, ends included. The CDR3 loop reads CSVVGDVDR.

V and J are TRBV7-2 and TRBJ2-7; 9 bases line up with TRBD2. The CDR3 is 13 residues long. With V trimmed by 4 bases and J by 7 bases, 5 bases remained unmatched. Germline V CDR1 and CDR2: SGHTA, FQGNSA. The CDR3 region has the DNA TGTGCCAGCAGCTCGACTAGCGGCCCTGAGCAGTACTTC. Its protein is CASSSTSGPEQYF.